Listed below are T cell receptor beta chains from one sample, sequenced in a study of blood T cell repertoires in COVID-19. Clones were sequenced by immunoSEQ multiplex PCR, and TCRdb holds only the in-frame ones, with some missing. Of approximately 170,000 clones listed, under 80% were seen once; the top ten hold under 15%. Input material: peripheral blood. The receptor set was obtained from a woman in her forties or fifties with acute or convalescent COVID-19. Both conserved end residues are part of each CDR3. D genes are given only for firm matches. Some rows have no size entry. The others give once, few or many, or a class for an expanded clone.

d_call j_call clone_size v_call cdr3_aa cdr3_nt
TRBD1 TRBJ2-1 once TRBV6-1 CASSEAGTGYNEQFF TGTGCCAGCAGTGAAGCAGGGACAGGGTACAATGAGCAGTTCTTC
. TRBJ2-7 . TRBV5-1 CASSPGTPSYEQYF TGCGCCAGCAGCCCCGGGACACCCTCCTACGAGCAGTACTTC
TRBD1 TRBJ1-1 . TRBV7-8 CASSLRGQGTEAFF TGTGCCAGCAGCTTAAGGGGGCAGGGCACTGAAGCTTTCTTT
. TRBJ2-7 . TRBV5-1 CASSPQGYEQYF TGCGCCAGCAGCCCACAGGGTTACGAGCAGTACTTC
TRBD1 TRBJ2-7 few TRBV19 CASGTGFNEQYF TGTGCATCCGGGACAGGGTTCAACGAGCAGTACTTC
. TRBJ1-6 . TRBV6-5 CASSRDSIGISPLHF TGTGCCAGCAGTCGGGACTCAATAGGTATTTCACCCCTCCACTTT
. TRBJ1-4 . TRBV5-1 CASSLGAATNEKLFF TGCGCCAGCAGCTTGGGAGCCGCAACTAATGAAAAACTGTTTTTT
. TRBJ1-1 once TRBV6-2/TRBV6-3 CASSYSPGGTEAFF TGTGCCAGCAGTTACTCTCCCGGAGGGACTGAAGCTTTCTTT
. TRBJ2-2 . TRBV18 CASSPVARGNTGELFF TGTGCCAGCTCACCAGTGGCTAGAGGGAACACCGGGGAGCTGTTTTTT
. TRBJ2-2 few TRBV11-2 CASSNDRRNTGELFF TGTGCCAGCAGCAACGACAGGAGGAACACCGGGGAGCTGTTTTTT
TRBD1 TRBJ1-5 . TRBV2 CASSERDRGWNQPQHF TGTGCCAGCAGTGAAAGGGACAGGGGCTGGAATCAGCCCCAGCATTTT
. TRBJ2-6 . TRBV5-4 CASSSNRKSSGANVLTF TGTGCCAGCAGCTCCAACAGAAAGAGCTCTGGGGCCAACGTCCTGACTTTC
. TRBJ2-1 few TRBV19 CASARGYNEQFF TGTGCCTCGGCGAGAGGCTACAATGAGCAGTTCTTC
. TRBJ2-3 . TRBV10-3 CAISRAEDTDTQYF TGTGCCATCAGCCGAGCGGAGGACACAGATACGCAGTATTTT
TRBD1 TRBJ1-6 . TRBV5-1 CASSLQGGNSPLHF TGCGCCAGCAGCCTACAGGGGGGAAATTCACCCCTCCACTTT
. TRBJ2-1 few TRBV11-2 CASSLDGLPYNEQFF TGTGCCAGCAGCTTAGACGGACTCCCGTACAATGAGCAGTTCTTC
TRBD2 TRBJ2-7 . TRBV6-2/TRBV6-3 CASSWTSPIYYEQYF TGTGCCAGCAGTTGGACTAGCCCGATCTACTACGAGCAGTACTTC
. TRBJ1-3 . TRBV5-1 CASSLEEGISGNTIYF TGCGCCAGCAGCTTGGAGGAGGGGATCTCTGGAAACACCATATATTTT
TRBD1 TRBJ1-5 . TRBV27 CASTLRWTGDQPQHF TGTGCCAGCACTTTGAGATGGACAGGGGATCAGCCCCAGCATTTT
TRBD2 TRBJ2-7 . TRBV27 CASSLSGRSHEQYF TGTGCCAGCAGCCTTAGCGGGAGGTCCCACGAGCAGTACTTC
. TRBJ1-2 once TRBV5-1 CASSPEGLGYGYTF TGCGCCAGCAGTCCGGAGGGGCTAGGGTATGGCTACACCTTC
. TRBJ2-2 . TRBV21-1 CASSKGAGMDTGELFF TGTGCCAGCAGCAAAGGGGCAGGGATGGACACCGGGGAGCTGTTTTTT
TRBD1 TRBJ1-2 . TRBV6-5 CASMPGQGGYGYTF TGTGCCAGCATGCCGGGACAGGGGGGCTATGGCTACACCTTC
TRBD1 TRBJ1-5 once TRBV5-1 CASSPQPGQENQPQHF TGCGCCAGCAGCCCACAACCGGGACAGGAGAATCAGCCCCAGCATTTT
. TRBJ2-1 . TRBV19 CASSIAGDLNEQFF TGTGCCAGTAGTATAGCGGGAGATCTTAATGAGCAGTTCTTC
. TRBJ2-2 . TRBV11-2 CASSALSGTGGNTGELFF TGTGCCAGCAGCGCCTTGAGTGGGACTGGGGGGAACACCGGGGAGCTGTTTTTT
. TRBJ1-5 . TRBV7-2 CASRTEGGRTQPQHF TGTGCCAGCAGGACTGAGGGGGGGCGTACTCAGCCCCAGCATTTT
TRBD1 TRBJ2-7 . TRBV5-1 CASSPGDRGSMGQYF TGCGCCAGCAGCCCCGGGGACAGGGGGTCGATGGGGCAGTACTTC
TRBD1 TRBJ1-6 few TRBV28 CASSTPNTGGSPLHF TGTGCCAGCAGCACGCCGAACACAGGGGGATCACCCCTCCACTTT
TRBD1 TRBJ1-6 . TRBV5-5 CASSLLGGDSPLHF TGTGCCAGCAGCTTATTAGGGGGCGATTCACCCCTCCACTTT
TRBD1 TRBJ2-3 . TRBV11-3 CASSKQGSTDTQYF TGTGCCAGCAGCAAACAGGGGAGCACAGATACGCAGTATTTT
TRBD1 TRBJ1-4 . TRBV30 CAWNSPGQRNEKLFF TGTGCCTGGAATTCCCCGGGACAGAGGAATGAAAAACTGTTTTTT
. TRBJ2-3 once TRBV5-1 CASSANVDTQYF TGCGCCAGCAGCGCGAACGTGGATACGCAGTATTTT
. TRBJ1-1 . TRBV5-1 CASSSGLSVVPEAFF TGCGCCAGCAGCTCGGGACTTTCCGTCGTCCCTGAAGCTTTCTTT
. TRBJ2-1 few TRBV11-2 CASSPRDSLYNEQFF TGTGCCAGCAGCCCGCGGGACAGCCTCTACAATGAGCAGTTCTTC
TRBD2 TRBJ2-2 . TRBV3-1/TRBV3-2 CASSYGLAGNTGELFF TGTGCCAGCAGCTATGGACTAGCGGGGAACACCGGGGAGCTGTTTTTT
. TRBJ2-3 . TRBV4-2 CASSQGGPTPLGTDTQYF TGTGCCAGCAGCCAGGGGGGTCCGACTCCATTGGGCACAGATACGCAGTATTTT
TRBD2 TRBJ2-1 . TRBV6-5 CASSYRLAGGPNEQFF TGTGCCAGCAGTTACCGGCTAGCGGGGGGGCCTAATGAGCAGTTCTTC
. TRBJ1-3 . TRBV25-1 CASSDPGSGNTIYF TGTGCCAGCAGTGACCCCGGCTCTGGAAACACCATATATTTT
TRBD1 TRBJ2-2 . TRBV5-6 CASSSRGRSTGELFF TGTGCCAGCAGCTCCAGGGGGCGCAGCACCGGGGAGCTGTTTTTT
. TRBJ1-1 . TRBV14 CASSQSLLNTEAFF TGTGCCAGCAGCCAATCCCTATTGAACACTGAAGCTTTCTTT
. TRBJ2-4 . TRBV21-1 CASSQGRTKNIQYF TGTGCCAGCAGCCAGGGGAGAACCAAAAACATTCAGTACTTC